Presented here are 8 T cell receptor beta chains from one specimen sequenced in a study of T cell clusters in autoimmune cytopenias. TRB rearrangements were amplified by touch-down multiplex PCR with mixed TRB-A/B primers. Reanalyzing the multiplex PCR reads, TCRdb keeps one entry per CDR3 protein, without DNA. This listing includes roughly 5,100 distinct CDR3 sequences. Each sample's input was roughly 250 ng genomic DNA, about 38,000 genome equivalents. Separately, the same data were catalogued under a study of T cell repertoires in aging, cancer and after chemotherapy.

The sample comprised peripheral blood. The origin of the receptors is a human donor in good health.

This clonotype is medium-sized by frequency. The J gene is TRBJ1-2, the V gene TRBV19; TCRdb proposes TRBD1, but this gene call is untestable without DNA. This CDR3 comprises 14 residues. Germline CDR1 reads LNHDA; CDR2 reads SQIVND (reference sequence). CDR3 in amino acids: CASTRQGWNYGYTF. The full variable domain, completed using reference TRBV19 and TRBJ1-2, is DGGITQSPKYLFRKEGQNVTLSCEQNLNHDAMYWYRQDPGQGLRLIYYSQIVNDFQKGDIAEGYSVSREKKESFPLTVTSAQKNPTAFYLCASTRQGWNYGYTFGSGTRLTVV.

Judged by frequency, this clonotype is medium-sized. J is TRBJ2-3 and V is TRBV27; TCRdb's D call, TRBD2, is unchecked because there is no DNA. Germline loops: CDR1 MNHEY, CDR2 SMNVEV (reference sequence). The CDR3 has 14 residues. CDR3 loop: CASSLRRGSDTQYF.

Frequency places this clonotype as medium-sized. V and J are TRBV6-5 and TRBJ1-4; TCRdb returns TRBD1, unconfirmable since there is no DNA. The V gene's germline CDR1 is MNHEY and CDR2 SVGAGI. The CDR3 covers 15 residues. CDR3 residues: CASGARGSSNEKLFF.

V is TRBV19 and J is TRBJ1-5; TCRdb reports TRBD1, a call that lacks DNA to check it against. In germline, CDR1 is LNHDA, CDR2 SQIVND (reference sequence). The CDR3 has 15 residues. The CDR3 region is CASRRGAVSSQPQHF.

The V gene is TRBV6-4, the J gene TRBJ2-3; checking the TCRdb D call of TRBD2 is not possible without DNA. Germline lookup yields CDR1 MRHNA and CDR2 SNTAGT. The length of the CDR3 is 16 residues. CDR3 sequence reads: CASSTAAGGSTDTQYF.

The rearrangement joins TRBV12-3 or TRBV12-4 to TRBJ1-4; TCRdb's D gene call, TRBD1, goes unchecked for lack of DNA. This CDR3 comprises 14 residues. The CDR3 loop reads CATQAGRGSEKLFF.

The chain couples TRBV5-6 to TRBJ2-7; TCRdb's D call of TRBD1 is untestable without DNA. CDR3 length: 15 residues. Looked up from germline, CDR1 is SGHDT and CDR2 is YYEEEE. The CDR3 loop is CASSLEDRGSREQYF.

V is TRBV6-5 and J is TRBJ2-3; TCRdb outputs TRBD2, but without DNA this stays unchecked. Germline-derived CDR1 and CDR2 are MNHEY and SVGAGI. The CDR3 totals 14 residues. CDR3 sequence reads: CASSSTSDSDTQYF.